A selection of T cell receptor beta chains follows, all from one sample in a study of blood T cell repertoires in COVID-19. Profiling relied on immunoSEQ multiplex PCR, and the TCRdb table lists in-frame clones only, not all of them. The sample has 250,000 to 350,000 clones, about 85% seen once; the top ten hold roughly 2.2%. Material for sequencing was peripheral blood. The receptors here all came from a woman between 50 and 59 years old who had recovered from COVID-19. CDR3s include the opening cysteine and the closing phenylalanine or tryptophan. Fields, in order: clone size, J gene, D gene, V gene, CDR3 length, CDR3 protein, CDR3 DNA. The D gene is left open where the match is weak. Rows give clone size only sometimes, using once, few, many, or a class for an expanded clone.

size: NA; J: TRBJ1-1; D: TRBD1; V: TRBV5-1; length: 14; CDR3: CASSDPQGPTEAFF; DNA: TGCGCCAGCAGCGATCCACAGGGGCCCACTGAAGCTTTCTTT
size: few; J: TRBJ2-7; D: TRBD2; V: TRBV20-1; length: 15; CDR3: CSASPAGGSLRVQYF; DNA: TGCAGTGCTAGTCCAGCGGGGGGGAGCCTACGAGTGCAGTACTTC
size: NA; J: TRBJ1-2; D: NA; V: TRBV20-1; length: 13; CDR3: CSASLTANYGYTF; DNA: TGCAGTGCTAGTTTGACAGCGAACTATGGCTACACCTTC
size: NA; J: TRBJ2-5; D: TRBD2; V: TRBV5-1; length: 15; CDR3: CASERLAGAGETQYF; DNA: TGCGCCAGCGAAAGACTAGCCGGGGCGGGGGAGACCCAGTACTTC
size: few; J: TRBJ1-5; D: NA; V: TRBV5-8; length: 13; CDR3: CASSNTGYQPQHF; DNA: TGTGCCAGCAGCAACACAGGTTATCAGCCCCAGCATTTT
size: NA; J: TRBJ2-1; D: TRBD2; V: TRBV29-1; length: 13; CDR3: CSVDETSGNEQFF; DNA: TGCAGCGTTGATGAGACTAGCGGAAATGAGCAGTTCTTC
size: NA; J: TRBJ1-3; D: NA; V: TRBV30; length: 15; CDR3: CAWSEGVRAGNTIYF; DNA: TGTGCCTGGAGTGAAGGGGTTAGGGCTGGAAACACCATATATTTT
size: NA; J: TRBJ1-1; D: NA; V: TRBV9; length: 13; CDR3: CASSVEARTEAFF; DNA: TGTGCCAGCAGCGTTGAGGCTCGGACTGAAGCTTTCTTT
size: NA; J: TRBJ1-5; D: NA; V: TRBV27; length: 14; CDR3: CASRMSRGNQPQHF; DNA: TGTGCCAGCAGGATGAGCCGGGGCAATCAGCCCCAGCATTTT
size: NA; J: TRBJ1-6; D: TRBD1; V: TRBV9; length: 15; CDR3: CASSARDSYNSPLHF; DNA: TGTGCCAGCAGCGCAAGGGACAGTTATAATTCACCCCTCCACTTT
size: NA; J: TRBJ1-2; D: NA; V: TRBV9; length: 13; CDR3: CASSVGQDYGYTF; DNA: TGTGCCAGCAGCGTAGGACAGGACTATGGCTACACCTTC
size: NA; J: TRBJ1-1; D: NA; V: TRBV18; length: 14; CDR3: CASSPLSVDTEAFF; DNA: TGTGCCAGCTCACCACTTAGTGTGGACACTGAAGCTTTCTTT
size: NA; J: TRBJ2-1; D: NA; V: TRBV19; length: 14; CDR3: CASSPDGSYNEQFF; DNA: TGTGCCAGTAGCCCGGACGGGAGCTACAATGAGCAGTTCTTC
size: NA; J: TRBJ2-1; D: NA; V: TRBV5-4; length: 15; CDR3: CASRVRFAENNEQFF; DNA: TGTGCCAGCAGGGTGAGGTTTGCGGAAAACAATGAGCAGTTCTTC
size: NA; J: TRBJ1-3; D: NA; V: TRBV2; length: 15; CDR3: CASRPGVFSGNTIYF; DNA: TGTGCCAGCAGACCAGGGGTCTTCTCTGGAAACACCATATATTTT
size: once; J: TRBJ1-1; D: TRBD1; V: TRBV19; length: 13; CDR3: CASRGQGNTEAFF; DNA: TGTGCCAGTAGGGGACAGGGGAACACTGAAGCTTTCTTT
size: NA; J: TRBJ2-3; D: TRBD2; V: TRBV7-3; length: 17; CDR3: CASSLTGLAGGADTQYF; DNA: TGTGCCAGCAGCTTAACTGGACTAGCGGGAGGAGCAGATACGCAGTATTTT
size: NA; J: TRBJ2-7; D: NA; V: TRBV11-1; length: 14; CDR3: CASSLVSPQSKQYF; DNA: TGTGCCAGCAGCTTAGTGAGTCCGCAATCGAAGCAGTACTTC
size: NA; J: TRBJ2-1; D: TRBD2; V: TRBV5-1; length: 15; CDR3: CASSLVAGTTNEQFF; DNA: TGCGCCAGCAGCTTGGTAGCGGGAACGACGAATGAGCAGTTCTTC
size: NA; J: TRBJ1-5; D: TRBD1; V: TRBV6-5; length: 15; CDR3: CASSYGTGPNQPQHF; DNA: TGTGCCAGCAGTTATGGGACAGGGCCCAATCAGCCCCAGCATTTT
size: NA; J: TRBJ2-3; D: TRBD1; V: TRBV7-2; length: 16; CDR3: CASSFQAGGFADTQYF; DNA: TGTGCCAGCAGCTTTCAGGCAGGGGGCTTCGCAGATACGCAGTATTTT
size: NA; J: TRBJ1-6; D: TRBD1; V: TRBV5-1; length: 17; CDR3: CASSLVGRGRQDSPLHF; DNA: TGCGCCAGCAGCTTGGTTGGCAGGGGGCGCCAGGATTCACCCCTCCACTTT
size: NA; J: TRBJ2-5; D: TRBD2; V: TRBV5-4; length: 15; CDR3: CASSRAGGLQETQYF; DNA: TGTGCCAGCAGTCGAGCGGGGGGGCTCCAAGAGACCCAGTACTTC
size: NA; J: TRBJ1-1; D: NA; V: TRBV21-1; length: 19; CDR3: CASSNPKIRTGEFRPEAFF; DNA: TGTGCCAGCAGCAACCCCAAAATTAGGACGGGGGAGTTTCGCCCTGAAGCTTTCTTT
size: NA; J: TRBJ1-5; D: TRBD1; V: TRBV12-3/TRBV12-4; length: 13; CDR3: CASSPGQTQPQHF; DNA: TGTGCCAGCAGTCCGGGACAGACCCAGCCCCAGCATTTT
size: NA; J: TRBJ2-7; D: NA; V: TRBV28; length: 18; CDR3: CASSRLGPNEASAYEQYF; DNA: TGTGCCAGCAGTAGACTGGGGCCAAACGAGGCTTCCGCCTACGAGCAGTACTTC
size: NA; J: TRBJ2-7; D: TRBD1; V: TRBV9; length: 14; CDR3: CASSPGTGRYEQYF; DNA: TGTGCCAGCAGCCCCGGGACAGGTCGCTACGAGCAGTACTTC
size: NA; J: TRBJ2-1; D: NA; V: TRBV9; length: 12; CDR3: CASRGPTNEQFF; DNA: TGTGCCAGCAGGGGCCCAACTAATGAGCAGTTCTTC
size: NA; J: TRBJ2-7; D: NA; V: TRBV2; length: 18; CDR3: CASSGGLGAPRPFLEQYF; DNA: TGTGCCAGCAGTGGTGGTTTAGGGGCACCCCGGCCTTTTCTGGAGCAGTACTTC
size: NA; J: TRBJ2-5; D: NA; V: TRBV5-1; length: 15; CDR3: CASNPERPQGETQYF; DNA: TGCGCCAGCAACCCCGAGAGACCACAGGGAGAGACCCAGTACTTC
size: NA; J: TRBJ2-7; D: TRBD2; V: TRBV5-8; length: 15; CDR3: CASSSLAGVYYEQYF; DNA: TGTGCCAGCAGCTCACTAGCGGGGGTGTATTACGAGCAGTACTTC
size: NA; J: TRBJ1-4; D: NA; V: TRBV6-6; length: 14; CDR3: CASTRGQTNEKLFF; DNA: TGTGCCAGCACCCGCGGACAGACTAATGAAAAACTGTTTTTT
size: NA; J: TRBJ2-5; D: TRBD1; V: TRBV5-4; length: 14; CDR3: CASSPDRGVETQYF; DNA: TGTGCCAGCAGCCCTGACAGGGGAGTAGAGACCCAGTACTTC
size: NA; J: TRBJ1-2; D: NA; V: TRBV9; length: 16; CDR3: CASSEDVERANYGYTF; DNA: TGTGCCAGCAGCGAAGACGTGGAACGGGCTAACTATGGCTACACCTTC
size: NA; J: TRBJ1-2; D: NA; V: TRBV5-4; length: 15; CDR3: CASSLGRGTNYGYTF; DNA: TGTGCCAGCAGCTTGGGAAGGGGCACTAACTATGGCTACACCTTC
size: NA; J: TRBJ2-3; D: TRBD1; V: TRBV9; length: 17; CDR3: CASSARPSGTGGATQYF; DNA: TGTGCCAGCAGCGCCCGACCCTCCGGGACAGGGGGAGCTACGCAGTATTTT
size: NA; J: TRBJ1-5; D: NA; V: TRBV6-2/TRBV6-3; length: 14; CDR3: CASSYSNVGAAQHF; DNA: TGTGCCAGCAGTTACTCGAATGTTGGCGCGGCCCAGCATTTT
size: NA; J: TRBJ2-1; D: NA; V: TRBV28; length: 19; CDR3: CASSLSPPYQGTTYNEQFF; DNA: TGTGCCAGCAGTTTATCGCCTCCTTACCAGGGGACTACCTACAATGAGCAGTTCTTC
size: NA; J: TRBJ1-1; D: TRBD1; V: TRBV5-4; length: 17; CDR3: CASSLLQGALGNTEAFF; DNA: TGTGCCAGCAGCTTGCTGCAGGGGGCCCTAGGAAACACTGAAGCTTTCTTT
size: NA; J: TRBJ1-2; D: TRBD1; V: TRBV7-2; length: 16; CDR3: CASSSPDRGHFDGYTF; DNA: TGTGCCAGCAGCTCCCCCGACAGGGGACATTTCGATGGCTACACCTTC
size: NA; J: TRBJ2-1; D: NA; V: TRBV19; length: 17; CDR3: CASSIGEAWVSYNEQFF; DNA: TGTGCCAGTAGTATCGGGGAGGCCTGGGTTTCCTACAATGAGCAGTTCTTC
size: NA; J: TRBJ1-2; D: TRBD1; V: TRBV19; length: 13; CDR3: CASAPRDRGGYTF; DNA: TGTGCCAGTGCACCGCGGGACAGGGGTGGCTACACCTTC
size: NA; J: TRBJ2-7; D: TRBD1; V: TRBV29-1; length: 11; CDR3: CSAGTGHEQYF; DNA: TGCAGCGCCGGGACAGGGCACGAGCAGTACTTC
size: NA; J: TRBJ1-4; D: TRBD1; V: TRBV5-1; length: 16; CDR3: CASSLLGTARDEKLFF; DNA: TGCGCCAGCAGCTTGCTCGGGACAGCCCGGGATGAAAAACTGTTTTTT
size: NA; J: TRBJ2-7; D: TRBD1; V: TRBV12-3/TRBV12-4; length: 13; CDR3: CASTLGQGAEQYF; DNA: TGTGCCAGCACATTAGGACAGGGTGCCGAGCAGTACTTC
size: NA; J: TRBJ1-1; D: NA; V: TRBV3-1/TRBV3-2; length: 15; CDR3: CASSLTGAPLTEAFF; DNA: TGTGCCAGCAGTCTGACTGGGGCCCCCCTCACTGAAGCTTTCTTT
size: NA; J: TRBJ2-1; D: TRBD2; V: TRBV4-2; length: 20; CDR3: CASSQGDTRPGGSVWNEQFF; DNA: TGTGCCAGCAGCCAAGGTGACACGCGCCCCGGCGGGAGTGTTTGGAATGAGCAGTTCTTC
size: NA; J: TRBJ2-5; D: TRBD1; V: TRBV7-2; length: 14; CDR3: CASSLQGAGETQYF; DNA: TGTGCCAGCAGCTTGCAGGGGGCGGGAGAGACCCAGTACTTC
size: once; J: TRBJ2-5; D: NA; V: TRBV6-1; length: 15; CDR3: CASSEVNRRVETQYF; DNA: TGTGCCAGCAGTGAAGTGAACAGGAGGGTAGAGACCCAGTACTTC
size: NA; J: TRBJ1-2; D: TRBD1; V: TRBV5-3; length: 15; CDR3: CARSYRDRGRNGYTF; DNA: TGTGCCAGAAGCTACCGGGACAGGGGGAGAAATGGCTACACCTTC
size: NA; J: TRBJ1-1; D: NA; V: TRBV7-9; length: 15; CDR3: CASSPPHEGRTEAFF; DNA: TGTGCCAGCAGCCCCCCCCACGAGGGGAGGACTGAAGCTTTCTTT
size: few; J: TRBJ1-6; D: NA; V: TRBV11-2; length: 16; CDR3: CASSLDLRQGGSPLHF; DNA: TGTGCCAGCAGCTTAGATCTTAGGCAGGGCGGCTCACCCCTCCACTTT
size: once; J: TRBJ1-5; D: NA; V: TRBV28; length: 14; CDR3: CASSSGRGNQPQHF; DNA: TGTGCCAGCAGTTCCGGGAGGGGCAATCAGCCCCAGCATTTT
size: NA; J: TRBJ2-1; D: TRBD2; V: TRBV7-9; length: 15; CDR3: CASSSTAGGLNEQFF; DNA: TGTGCCAGCAGCTCGACGGCGGGGGGGTTAAATGAGCAGTTCTTC
size: NA; J: TRBJ1-2; D: NA; V: TRBV6-6; length: 16; CDR3: CASSYSTAGSGYGYTF; DNA: TGTGCCAGCAGTTACTCGACCGCGGGGTCCGGCTATGGCTACACCTTC
size: once; J: TRBJ1-1; D: NA; V: TRBV6-5; length: 14; CDR3: CASSYQGQNTEAFF; DNA: TGTGCCAGCAGTTACCAGGGACAAAACACTGAAGCTTTCTTT
size: NA; J: TRBJ2-4; D: TRBD1; V: TRBV3-1/TRBV3-2; length: 14; CDR3: CASSRPDRKHIQYF; DNA: TGTGCCAGCAGCCGCCCGGACAGGAAGCACATTCAGTACTTC